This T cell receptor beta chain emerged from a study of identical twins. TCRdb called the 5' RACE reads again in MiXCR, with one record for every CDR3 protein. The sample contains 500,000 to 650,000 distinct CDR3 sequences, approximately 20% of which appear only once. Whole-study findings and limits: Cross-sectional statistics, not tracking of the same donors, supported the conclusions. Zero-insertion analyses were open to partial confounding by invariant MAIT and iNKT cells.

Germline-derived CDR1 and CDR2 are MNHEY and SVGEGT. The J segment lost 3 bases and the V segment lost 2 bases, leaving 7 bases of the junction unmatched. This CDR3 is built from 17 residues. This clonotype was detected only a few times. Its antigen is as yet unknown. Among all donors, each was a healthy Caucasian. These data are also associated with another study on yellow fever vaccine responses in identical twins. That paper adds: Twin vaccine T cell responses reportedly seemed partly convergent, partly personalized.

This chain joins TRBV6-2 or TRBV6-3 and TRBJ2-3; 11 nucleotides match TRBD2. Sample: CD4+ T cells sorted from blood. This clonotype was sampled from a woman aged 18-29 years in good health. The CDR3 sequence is CASSYGGLAGGTDTQYF. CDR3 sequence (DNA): TGTGCCAGCAGTTACGGCGGTCTAGCGGGAGGAACAGATACGCAGTATTTT.